This TCR beta chain was documented in a study of shared clonotypes between healthy human individuals. Study conclusions and caveats: Clonotype sharing levels among donors were expected to vary with sequencing depth.

CDR3 size: 17 residues. CDR1 SGHRS and CDR2 YFSETQ come from the germline V gene. After removal of 6 bases from V and 2 bases from J, the junction contained 11 bases not matched to a gene. In the case of this clone: Its antigen is not known.

The method was immunoSEQ multiplex PCR; TCRdb's version includes in-frame clones alone and lacks a portion of them. The sample gives some 2.1 million clones, roughly 96% of which show up once; more than 0.1% is in the top ten. The source material was naive CD4+ T cells sorted from blood. Subset meaning: CD45RA+ positively selected. The chain is built from TRBV5-1 and TRBJ2-5, with 12 bases matching TRBD1. This TCR was sampled from a man between 18 and 35 years old in good health. CDR3 DNA sequence: TGCGCCAGCAAAAGGGGACAGGGGGCGCGCGGGCAAGAGACCCAGTACTTC. Translation: CASKRGQGARGQETQYF.